The clone carrying this T cell receptor (beta chain) was seen at least ten times. Its target is unknown. The J segment lost 6 bases and the V segment lost 2 bases, leaving 7 bases of the junction unmatched. Germline values: CDR1 MDHEN, CDR2 SYDVKM. CDR3 size: 15 residues. Unique molecular identifiers featured in each of the TCR beta cDNA libraries. T cells, about 0.9 to 11 million of them, yielded roughly 0.5 million cDNA molecules. TCRdb used MiXCR to reprocess the PCR reads, holding one entry per CDR3 protein. The sample contains around 180,000 distinct CDR3 sequences, approximately 31% of which appear only once. This sample was included in a study of post-analysis software for immune sequencing data. On the study more broadly: Both relapsing-remitting and secondary progressive multiple sclerosis featured among the disease courses, as did progressive-relapsing multiple sclerosis.

General study points: Five or six TRBV segments, TRBV5-6, TRBV5-1 and TRBV20-1 among them, were found more frequent in patients than controls. Controls significantly exceeded multiple sclerosis patients in normalized Chao1 diversity. With F measure, samples from one preparation batch clustered together strongly.

The gene calls are TRBV28 and TRBJ2-7; 10 bases align to TRBD2. This clonotype was obtained from a girl aged 10 to 17 with multiple sclerosis. Sequenced material: blood. Written as DNA, the CDR3 is TGTGCCAGCAGTTTAGGGCTAGCGGGAGTGGCCGAGCAGTACTTC. This translates into CASSLGLAGVAEQYF.